What follows are 15 T cell receptor beta chains derived from one specimen sequenced in a study of blood T cell dynamics during melanoma immunotherapy. Regarding time point: pre-treatment baseline. Method: immunoSEQ multiplex PCR; TCRdb's copy keeps in-frame clones and lacks some. The sample shows roughly 14,000 clones, about nine tenths of them seen only once. Sequenced material: blood, taken from a patient treated with checkpoint blockade. The receptor source for this set is a human donor with melanoma.

The chain carries TRBV9 and TRBJ1-1; D is uncertain. Germline V gene data show CDR1 as SGDLS and CDR2 as YYNGEE. The V end lost 1 base, the J end lost 4 bases, and 8 bases lay between the germline ends. This CDR3 is built from 13 residues. In nucleotides, the CDR3 is TGTGCCAGCAGCGTAATAAGAGGCACTGAAGCTTTCTTT. Translating gives CASSVIRGTEAFF.

The V call is TRBV2, the J call TRBJ2-5, with TRBD1 matching over 10 bases. The ends lost 6 bases at V and 4 bases at J; junction bases unmatched: 11. Germline V gene lookup returns CDR1 SNHLY and CDR2 FYNNEI. The CDR3 totals 16 residues. CDR3 nucleotide sequence: TGTGCCAGCAGCCATCAGACGACAGGGGGCGGAGAGACCCAGTACTTC. Translating it yields CASSHQTTGGGETQYF.

This clone showed up just a few times. The rearrangement joins TRBV7-9 to TRBJ1-4; no firm D call. Germline loops: CDR1 SEHNR, CDR2 FQNEAQ (reference sequence). CDR3 length: 14 amino acids. V was trimmed by 4 bases and J by 6 bases, leaving 12 bases between them. This CDR3 is CASSSPGRYEKLFF. CDR3 sequence (DNA): TGTGCCAGCAGCTCCCCCGGGAGATATGAAAAACTGTTTTTT.

V is TRBV18 and J is TRBJ2-5; possibly TRBD2 for D (5 bases). This CDR3 has 15 amino acids. V was shortened by 3 bases and J by 2 bases, with 13 bases between the two germline ends. Germline V gene lookup returns CDR1 KGHSH and CDR2 LQKENI. The CDR3 region is CASSPDYGKQETQYF. In DNA form, the CDR3 reads TGTGCCAGCTCACCTGACTACGGAAAACAAGAGACCCAGTACTTC.

The rearrangement joins TRBV10-3 to TRBJ2-1; 11 nucleotides line up with TRBD2. V shed 4 bases, J shed 7 bases, and the junction held 9 bases outside the gene matches. Germline V CDR1 and CDR2: ENHRY, SYGVKD. There are 16 residues in the CDR3. The CDR3 nucleotides are TGTGCCATCAGTGGGTTAGCGGGGGGGCAGATGAATGAGCAGTTCTTC. Its protein product is CAISGLAGGQMNEQFF.

This sequence joins TRBV6-1 and TRBJ2-2; no firm D call. Germline V lookup: CDR1 MNHNS, CDR2 SASEGT. Trimming cost V 6 bases and J 4 bases, with 9 bases left between them. This CDR3 region has 13 residues. The CDR3 sequence: CASRGVGTGELFF. CDR3 coding DNA: TGTGCCAGCAGGGGTGTAGGCACCGGGGAGCTGTTTTTT.

V is TRBV7-2 and J is TRBJ2-7; 7 bases map to TRBD1. Germline CDR1 reads SGHTA; CDR2 reads FQGNSA. The CDR3 loop spans 13 amino acids. V gave up 3 bases and J gave up 5 bases; unmatched junction bases: 4. CDR3 sequence: CASSFRQGDEQYF. The CDR3 nucleotides are TGTGCCAGCAGCTTTCGGCAGGGGGACGAGCAGTACTTC. Variable domain in full (rest from reference TRBV7-2 and TRBJ2-7): GAGVSQSPSNKVTEKGKDVELRCDPISGHTALYWYRQSLGQGLEFLIYFQGNSAPDKSGLPSDRFSAERTGGSVSTLTIQRTQQEDSAVYLCASSFRQGDEQYFGPGTRLTVT.

A single count supports this clone. The V gene is TRBV10-2, the J gene TRBJ2-1; the D is unclear. The CDR3 is 14 amino acids. V was cut by 2 bases and J by 7 bases, with 12 bases left in between. From germline, CDR1 is WSHSY and CDR2 SAAADI. CDR3 coding DNA: TGCGCCAGCAGTGAGAGCCCAGTAGGGAATGAGCAGTTCTTC. It is translated as CASSESPVGNEQFF.

The chain links TRBV9 to TRBJ2-2, with a possible D match to TRBD1 (5 bases). This CDR3 is built from 15 residues. Trimming left V 0 bases short and J 6 bases short, with 12 bases between. The germline CDR1 and CDR2 sequences are SGDLS and YYNGEE. The CDR3 reads CASSVATRVSGELFF. The CDR3 bases are TGTGCCAGCAGCGTAGCTACCAGGGTGTCCGGGGAGCTGTTTTTT.

This clone was observed a handful of times. The chain employs TRBV7-9 and TRBJ1-1, with a weak D call TRBD1 (6 bases). This CDR3 region has 16 residues. Trimming stripped 1 base from V and 1 base from J, with 13 bases between. Germline CDR1 SEHNR, CDR2 FQNEAQ (reference sequence). CDR3 in DNA: TGTGCCAGCAGCTTAGAGGCAGGGGTTAAGAACACTGAAGCTTTCTTT. It is translated as CASSLEAGVKNTEAFF. Full variable domain (rest looked up from reference TRBV7-9 and TRBJ1-1): DTGVSQNPRHKITKRGQNVTFRCDPISEHNRLYWYRQTLGQGPEFLTYFQNEAQLEKSRLLSDRFSAERPKGSFSTLEIQRTEQGDSAMYLCASSLEAGVKNTEAFFGQGTRLTVV.

The rearrangement links TRBV19 to TRBJ1-2; TRBD1 agrees at 7 bases. V lost 10 bases, J lost 3 bases, and 5 bases stayed unmatched. Per the germline V gene, CDR1 is LNHDA and CDR2 is SQIVND (reference sequence). The CDR3 is made up of 12 amino acids. Here the CDR3 reads CATQQGYYGYTF. The CDR3, as DNA: TGTGCCACCCAACAGGGGTACTATGGCTACACCTTC.

The chain combines TRBV5-1 with TRBJ2-2, with 9 bases lining up with TRBD1. The CDR3 has 15 residues. Germline loops: CDR1 SGHRS, CDR2 YFSETQ. Trimming cost V 4 bases and J 3 bases; bases outside gene matches: 4. CDR3 sequence reads: CASSKRTGDTGELFF. CDR3 nucleotide sequence: TGCGCCAGCAGCAAGAGGACAGGGGACACCGGGGAGCTGTTTTTT.

The J gene is TRBJ1-1, the V gene TRBV18, with D maybe TRBD1 (6 bases). This CDR3 is 13 amino acids long. The V end lost 5 bases, the J end lost 7 bases, and 14 bases lay between the germline ends. CDR1 and CDR2 (germline): KGHSH, LQKENI. CDR3 region: CASSWRGLGEAFF. DNA of the CDR3: TGTGCCAGCTCATGGAGGGGGTTAGGTGAAGCTTTCTTT.

This rearrangement joins TRBV7-2 to TRBJ1-5; 10 bases agree with TRBD1. The CDR3 totals 16 residues. J lost 7 bases, V lost 2 bases, and 8 bases had no gene match. Germline assignment: CDR1 SGHTA and CDR2 FQGNSA. Written as DNA, the CDR3 is TGTGCCAGCAGCTTATTAGGCGGACAGGGGGACCAGCCCCAGCATTTT. It is translated as CASSLLGGQGDQPQHF.

J is TRBJ2-7 and V is TRBV28; the match to TRBD1 covers 7 bases. Per germline, CDR1 MDHEN and CDR2 SYDVKM. Unmatched junction bases numbered 11, after V lost 6 bases and J lost 3 bases. This CDR3 has 15 residues. The CDR3 nucleotides are TGTGCCAGCAGCTCACAGACAGGGCAAGACTACGAGCAGTACGTC. Residues: CASSSQTGQDYEQYV.